This TCR beta chain comes out of a study of blood T cell repertoires in COVID-19. About the study: Whether acute or convalescent, the COVID-19 samples came from the United States, Italy and Spain. PBMCs, B-cell-depleted T cells, or T cells provided the cDNA or gDNA that made up the material.

The authors' processing: Quantification of nucleated cells was approximated via reference gene primer amplification. Repertoires were generated with immunoSEQ multiplex PCR, while TCRdb's copy carries only in-frame clones and drops some. V and J calls and clone size are copied from that table; D and trimming were computed from the DNA. Of approximately 100,000 clones listed, roughly 80% are singletons. This clone was observed once. The length of the CDR3 is 15 residues. V shed 1 base and J shed 0 bases, with 7 bases lying between them. CDR1 and CDR2 from the germline V gene are SNHLY and FYNNEI. The sequence derives from an older woman with acute or convalescent COVID-19. The source material was peripheral blood. V and J are TRBV2 and TRBJ2-1, with D perhaps TRBD1 (6 bases). The CDR3 region has the DNA TGTGCCAGCAGTGAAGGGACAGACTCCTACAATGAGCAGTTCTTC. This gives the protein CASSEGTDSYNEQFF.